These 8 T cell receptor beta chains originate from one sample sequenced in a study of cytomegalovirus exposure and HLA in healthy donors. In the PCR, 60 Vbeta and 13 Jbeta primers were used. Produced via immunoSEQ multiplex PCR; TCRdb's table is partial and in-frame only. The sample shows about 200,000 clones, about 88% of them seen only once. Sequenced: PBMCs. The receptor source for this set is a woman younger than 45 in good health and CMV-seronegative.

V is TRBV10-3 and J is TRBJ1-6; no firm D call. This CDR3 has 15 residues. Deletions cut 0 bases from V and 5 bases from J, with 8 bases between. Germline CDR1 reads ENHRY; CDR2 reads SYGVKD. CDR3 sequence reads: CAISESNRDNSPLHF. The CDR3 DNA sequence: TGTGCCATCAGTGAGTCTAACAGAGATAATTCACCCCTCCACTTT.

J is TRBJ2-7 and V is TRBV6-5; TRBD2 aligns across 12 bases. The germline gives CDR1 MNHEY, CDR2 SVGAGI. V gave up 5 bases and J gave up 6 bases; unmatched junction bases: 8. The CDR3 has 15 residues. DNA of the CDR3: TGTGCCAGCAGTCGGACTAGCGGGGCCTCGGGCGAGCAGTACTTC. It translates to CASSRTSGASGEQYF.

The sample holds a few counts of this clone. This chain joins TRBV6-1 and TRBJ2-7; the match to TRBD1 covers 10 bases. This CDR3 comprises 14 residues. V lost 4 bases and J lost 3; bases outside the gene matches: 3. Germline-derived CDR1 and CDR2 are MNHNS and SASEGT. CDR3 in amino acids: CASSGGQGNYEQYF. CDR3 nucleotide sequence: TGTGCCAGCAGTGGGGGACAGGGGAACTACGAGCAGTACTTC.

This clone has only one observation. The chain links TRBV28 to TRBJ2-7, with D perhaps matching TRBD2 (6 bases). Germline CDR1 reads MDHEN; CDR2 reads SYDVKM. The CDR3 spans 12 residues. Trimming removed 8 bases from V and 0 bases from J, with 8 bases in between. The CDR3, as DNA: TGTGCCAGCCGGGAGTTCTCCTACGAGCAGTACTTC. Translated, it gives CASREFSYEQYF. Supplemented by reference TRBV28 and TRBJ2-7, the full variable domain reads DVKVTQSSRYLVKRTGEKVFLECVQDMDHENMFWYRQDPGLGLRLIYFSYDVKMKEKGDIPEGYSVSREKKERFSLILESASTNQTSMYLCASREFSYEQYFGPGTRLTVT.

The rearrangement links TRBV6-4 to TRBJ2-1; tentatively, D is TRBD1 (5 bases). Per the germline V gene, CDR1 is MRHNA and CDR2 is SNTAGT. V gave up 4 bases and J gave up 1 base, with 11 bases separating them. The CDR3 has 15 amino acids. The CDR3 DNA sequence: TGTGCCAGCAGTGGACAGCCCCAGTCCTACAATGAGCAGTTCTTC. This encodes CASSGQPQSYNEQFF.

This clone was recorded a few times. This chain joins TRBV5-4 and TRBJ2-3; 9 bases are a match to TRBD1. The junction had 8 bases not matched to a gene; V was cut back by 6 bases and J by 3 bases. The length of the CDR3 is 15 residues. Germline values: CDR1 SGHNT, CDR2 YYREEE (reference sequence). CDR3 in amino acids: CASNPQGARTDTQYF. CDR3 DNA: TGTGCCAGCAACCCACAGGGGGCGAGGACAGATACGCAGTATTTT.

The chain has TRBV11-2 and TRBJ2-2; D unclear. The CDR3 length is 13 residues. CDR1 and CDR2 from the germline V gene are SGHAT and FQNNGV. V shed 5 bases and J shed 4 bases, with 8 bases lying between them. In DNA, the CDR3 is TGTGCCAGCAGCGCTCTGAGCACCGGGGAGCTGTTTTTT. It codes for CASSALSTGELFF.

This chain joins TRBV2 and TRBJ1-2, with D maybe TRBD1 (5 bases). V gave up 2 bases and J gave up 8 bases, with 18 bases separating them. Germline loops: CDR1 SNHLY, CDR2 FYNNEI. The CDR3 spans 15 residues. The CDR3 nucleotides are TGTGCCAGCAGTGAAACGGTTCGGCAGGGTCGGGGCTACACCTTC. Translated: CASSETVRQGRGYTF.